Presented here are 29 T cell receptor beta chains from one specimen sequenced in a study of control samples from healthy donors and cancer patients. Clones were sequenced by immunoSEQ multiplex PCR, and TCRdb holds only the in-frame ones, with some missing. Here the sample spans some 140,000 clones, roughly 86% being singletons. The sample consisted of PBMCs. The origin of the receptors is a man aged 45 to 65 with head and neck cancer.

V usage is TRBV6-5 and J usage is TRBJ2-1, with D perhaps TRBD2 (6 bases). V lost 2 bases and J 9 bases, leaving 14 bases between the germline ends. The CDR3 length is 14 residues. Per germline, CDR1 MNHEY and CDR2 SVGAGI. CDR3 residues: CASSYGREVGEQFF. CDR3 nucleotides: TGTGCCAGCAGTTACGGCAGGGAGGTGGGTGAGCAGTTCTTC.

The V and J genes are TRBV11-2 and TRBJ1-3, with 7 bases fitting TRBD1. Germline assignment: CDR1 SGHAT and CDR2 FQNNGV. Trimming removed 3 bases from V and 4 bases from J; junction bases left unmatched: 0. The CDR3 covers 13 residues. The CDR3 DNA reads TGTGCCAGCAGCTTGGACAGGGGAAACACCATATATTTT. Translation gives CASSLDRGNTIYF.

J is TRBJ2-3 and V is TRBV10-3; 8 bases are a match to TRBD2. This CDR3 comprises 16 residues. J was trimmed by 5 bases and V by 7 bases; bases with no gene match: 14. CDR1 is ENHRY, CDR2 SYGVKD, per germline. CDR3 coding DNA: TGTGCCATCACCTACTTGGTTAGCGGGGAGGTAGATACGCAGTATTTT. As protein: CAITYLVSGEVDTQYF.

The rearrangement links TRBV27 to TRBJ2-5; no reliable D call. The CDR3 has 14 amino acids. Germline V gene lookup returns CDR1 MNHEY and CDR2 SMNVEV (reference sequence). Deletions cut 5 bases from V and 0 bases from J, with 10 bases between. The CDR3 region has the DNA TGTGCCAGCAGTCCGACGGTGAACCAAGAGACCCAGTACTTC. Translated: CASSPTVNQETQYF.

The J gene is TRBJ1-1, the V gene TRBV3-1 (or the pseudogene TRBV3-2), with unresolved D. V shed 0 bases and J shed 11 bases, with 13 bases lying between them. Germline-derived CDR1 and CDR2 are LGHDT and YNNKEL (reference sequence). This CDR3 has 13 amino acids. Here the CDR3 DNA reads TGTGCCAGCAGCCAAGAAGGAGGGTACCGGGCTTTCTTT. Protein product: CASSQEGGYRAFF.

This clone showed up just a few times. The CDR3 sequence: CASSSDPSGRARGTGELFF. Written as DNA, the CDR3 is TGTGCCAGCAGCTCCGACCCGAGCGGGAGGGCCCGAGGGACCGGGGAGCTGTTTTTT. The chain employs TRBV27 and TRBJ2-2; TRBD2 agrees at 10 bases. The CDR3 runs to 19 residues. Germline-derived CDR1 and CDR2 are MNHEY and SMNVEV (reference sequence). With 6 bases clipped from V and 5 bases from J, the junction kept 18 bases outside the gene matches.

The CDR3 loop reads CASSPPPQTGTQETQYF. The CDR3 DNA follows: TGTGCCAGCAGCCCACCCCCTCAGACAGGAACCCAAGAGACCCAGTACTTC. This chain joins TRBV5-4 and TRBJ2-5; TRBD1 is a possible D gene (6 bases). V was pared by 4 bases and J by 1 base, with 20 bases between. This CDR3 spans 17 amino acids. Germline assignment: CDR1 SGHNT and CDR2 YYREEE (reference sequence).

The CDR3 loop reads CASSERTGGGQPQHF. CDR3 sequence (DNA): TGTGCCAGCAGTGAAAGGACAGGGGGCGGACAGCCCCAGCATTTT. The chain links TRBV2 to TRBJ1-5, with TRBD1 identical over 11 bases. J gave up 7 bases and V 2 bases, and 4 bases lay outside the gene matches. The V gene's germline CDR1 is SNHLY and CDR2 FYNNEI. This CDR3 comprises 15 residues.

This sequence joins TRBV3-1 (or the pseudogene TRBV3-2) and TRBJ2-7; D perhaps matches TRBD2 (5 bases). Germline V gene data show CDR1 as LGHDT and CDR2 as YNNKEL (reference sequence). The CDR3 extends over 12 amino acids. Trimming stripped 4 bases from V and 5 bases from J, with 9 bases between. The CDR3 is CASSRPGNEQYF. CDR3 DNA sequence: TGTGCCAGCAGCCGACCCGGGAACGAGCAGTACTTC.

The chain is built from TRBV7-9 and TRBJ2-2, with 12 bases lining up with TRBD2. The V segment lost 2 bases and the J segment 0 bases; nucleotides outside the gene matches: 7. This CDR3 region has 19 residues. Germline CDR1 is SEHNR and CDR2 is FQNEAQ (reference sequence). The CDR3 here is CASSLTRTSGTANTGELFF. The CDR3 DNA reads TGTGCCAGCAGCTTAACCCGGACTAGCGGGACAGCGAACACCGGGGAGCTGTTTTTT.

This chain links TRBV18 with TRBJ2-7, with D perhaps matching TRBD2 (5 bases). The CDR3 loop spans 15 amino acids. CDR1 and CDR2 from the germline V gene are KGHSH and LQKENI. The V gene lost 2 bases and the J gene lost 2 bases, with 13 bases spanning the gap. The CDR3, as DNA: TGTGCCAGCTCACCAAATCGGGGATCAACCTACGAGCAGTACTTC. This sequence encodes CASSPNRGSTYEQYF.

This chain links TRBV4-2 with TRBJ1-1; D not certain. The ends were cut back, 3 bases at V and 3 bases at J, with 11 bases in the middle. CDR1 is LGHNA and CDR2 is YNFKEQ in the germline V gene. This CDR3 has 14 amino acids. CDR3 nucleotide sequence: TGTGCCAGCAGCCAGGTCGACACCTACACTGAAGCTTTCTTT. This sequence encodes CASSQVDTYTEAFF.

The chain is built from TRBV19 and TRBJ2-3; no definite D call. This CDR3 is 11 amino acids long. The germline V gene has CDR1 LNHDA and CDR2 SQIVND (reference sequence). The germline V and J ends were trimmed by 3 bases and 6 bases, with 4 bases remaining between them. The CDR3 sequence is CASSISDTQYF. The CDR3 nucleotides read TGTGCCAGTAGTATTTCCGATACGCAGTATTTT.

The chain couples TRBV6-5 to TRBJ2-1, with 7 bases lining up with TRBD1. Per the germline V gene, CDR1 is MNHEY and CDR2 is SVGAGI. There are 16 residues in the CDR3. With V trimmed by 0 bases and J by 9 bases, 11 bases remained unmatched. The CDR3 loop is CASSYSFTGQQIEQFF. CDR3 nucleotides: TGTGCCAGCAGTTACTCGTTTACGGGACAGCAGATTGAGCAGTTCTTC.

The V and J genes are TRBV5-8 and TRBJ1-5, with D possibly being TRBD1 (6 bases). Germline lookup yields CDR1 SGHTS and CDR2 YDEGEE. With 3 bases removed from V and 0 bases from J, the gap between germline ends came to 10 bases. CDR3 size: 15 residues. CDR3 in DNA: TGTGCCAGCAGCTCCGGGACAACTAGCAATCAGCCCCAGCATTTT. Translated: CASSSGTTSNQPQHF.

The chain carries TRBV18 and TRBJ2-2, with D hard to call. Germline V CDR1 and CDR2: KGHSH, LQKENI. The CDR3 has 16 amino acids. The germline V and J ends were trimmed by 1 base and 0 bases, with 9 bases remaining between them. The CDR3 DNA reads TGTGCCAGCTCACCACTTCAAACCGCGAACACCGGGGAGCTGTTTTTT. This codes for CASSPLQTANTGELFF.

This clone showed up just a few times. V usage is TRBV6-6 and J usage is TRBJ1-2, with TRBD1 identical over 9 bases. This CDR3 comprises 12 residues. The germline CDR1 and CDR2 sequences are MNHNY and SVGAGI (reference sequence). V lost 11 bases and J lost 8; bases outside the gene matches: 9. CDR3 region: CAGLTGGAGYTF. The DNA for the CDR3 is TGTGCCGGACTTACAGGGGGCGCGGGCTACACCTTC.

The chain joins TRBV6-1 to TRBJ2-5, with D possibly TRBD2 on 6 matching bases. V shed 0 bases and J shed 2 bases, with 16 bases lying between them. The CDR3 covers 17 residues. Germline lookup yields CDR1 MNHNS and CDR2 SASEGT. The CDR3 region has the DNA TGTGCCAGCAGTGAAGCATCCCTAGCGTCCAGGCAAGAGACCCAGTACTTC. The encoded protein is CASSEASLASRQETQYF.

The rearrangement joins TRBV11-2 to TRBJ1-2, with TRBD1 matching over 7 bases. The germline V gene has CDR1 SGHAT and CDR2 FQNNGV. The CDR3 has 17 amino acids. Trimming at V came to 2 bases and at J to 2 bases, leaving 11 bases not matched to a gene. Here the CDR3 reads CASSLRGPGQRNYGYTF. The CDR3, as DNA: TGTGCCAGCAGCTTAAGGGGACCGGGACAGAGAAACTATGGCTACACCTTC.

This rearrangement joins TRBV18 to TRBJ2-7; TRBD2 agrees at 8 bases. Germline CDR1 reads KGHSH; CDR2 reads LQKENI. The V and J ends lost 6 bases and 2 bases, in that order; junction bases with no gene match: 9. The CDR3 is 15 residues long. The chain's CDR3 is CASSPGGALTYEQYF. The CDR3 DNA reads TGTGCCAGCTCGCCGGGGGGGGCCCTCACCTACGAGCAGTACTTC.

This rearrangement joins TRBV18 to TRBJ1-5, with no clear D. The CDR3 loop spans 14 amino acids. Per germline, CDR1 KGHSH and CDR2 LQKENI. V lost 5 bases and J 7 bases, leaving 15 bases between the germline ends. The CDR3, as DNA: TGTGCCAGCTCATCTGACCAACCCCCCCAGCCCCAGCATTTT. Encoded protein: CASSSDQPPQPQHF.

The V gene is TRBV4-1, the J gene TRBJ1-1; D gene ambiguous. Trimming left V 2 bases short and J 8 bases short, with 24 bases between. The germline V gene encodes CDR1 MGHRA and CDR2 YSYEKL. This CDR3 is 17 amino acids long. CDR3: CASSQIPLVGRIHEAFF. The DNA of the CDR3 is TGCGCCAGCAGCCAAATTCCCTTAGTCGGGAGGATCCACGAAGCTTTCTTT.

This sequence joins TRBV6-5 and TRBJ1-5, with D possibly TRBD1 on 6 matching bases. V was clipped by 7 bases and J by 7 bases, with 11 bases between them. This CDR3 region has 12 residues. Germline V lookup: CDR1 MNHEY, CDR2 SVGAGI. The CDR3 loop is CASIGGAQPQHF. The CDR3 DNA follows: TGTGCCAGCATTGGGGGGGCACAGCCCCAGCATTTT.

This chain links TRBV2 with TRBJ1-1; 7 nucleotides line up with TRBD1. Germline V gene sequence: CDR1 SNHLY, CDR2 FYNNEI. CDR3 length: 13 amino acids. V dropped 8 bases and J dropped 1; count of bases not matched to a gene: 4. Here the CDR3 reads CASVRDRNTEAFF. In nucleotides, the CDR3 is TGTGCCAGCGTCCGGGACAGGAACACTGAAGCTTTCTTT.

The V gene is TRBV6-1, the J gene TRBJ2-5, with D possibly matching TRBD2 (6 bases). This CDR3 contains 13 residues. V dropped 5 bases and J dropped 5 bases, with 12 bases sitting between them. Germline V gene sequence: CDR1 MNHNS, CDR2 SASEGT. The CDR3 nucleotides read TGTGCCAGCAGTTTTGGAGGGCTGGAGACCCAGTACTTC. This sequence encodes CASSFGGLETQYF.

The J gene is TRBJ1-2, the V gene TRBV7-9, with D possibly TRBD1 on 5 matching bases. V lost 0 bases to trimming and J lost 3 bases, with 8 bases between them. The CDR3 spans 14 residues. Germline CDR1 is SEHNR and CDR2 is FQNEAQ (reference sequence). CDR3 nucleotides: TGTGCCAGCAGCTTAGCAGGCAGGGACTATGGCTACACCTTC. Protein: CASSLAGRDYGYTF.

To note about this clone: Other nucleotide sequences from this sample produce the same CDR3. V is TRBV19 and J is TRBJ2-4, with D perhaps matching TRBD1 or TRBD2 (5 bases each). The length of the CDR3 is 15 residues. Trimming cost V 5 bases and J 0 bases, with 11 bases left between them. Germline V gives CDR1 LNHDA, CDR2 SQIVND (reference sequence). The CDR3: CASSEGPLAKNIQYF. CDR3 bases: TGTGCCAGTAGTGAGGGACCTCTAGCCAAAAACATTCAGTACTTC.

This chain joins TRBV27 and TRBJ2-1, with 7 bases fitting TRBD2. Germline-derived CDR1 and CDR2 are MNHEY and SMNVEV (reference sequence). The length of the CDR3 is 16 residues. V dropped 3 bases and J dropped 5; count of bases not matched to a gene: 10. CDR3 sequence (DNA): TGTGCCAGCAGTTTTTCTGCTCCTAGCGGTAACAATGAGCAGTTCTTC. This translates into CASSFSAPSGNNEQFF.

This clone is a singleton in its sample. DNA of the CDR3: TGCGCCAGCTCCACTCCCGGACTTTCGGAGACCCAGTACTTC. It encodes CASSTPGLSETQYF. The V and J genes are TRBV10-1 and TRBJ2-5, with D possibly being TRBD2 (5 bases). CDR3 size: 14 residues. From germline, CDR1 is WNHNN and CDR2 SYGVQD (reference sequence). Trimming left V 8 bases short and J 5 bases short, with 18 bases between.